This TCR beta chain originates from a study of OX40 agonist ivuxolimab in advanced cancers. Findings of the study overall: Individuals who were partial responders at 0.1-3.0 mg/kg had clonal expansion that ranked among the lowest. CD8+ T cells averaged more expanded clones than CD4+.

Remarks on this clone: Its antigen is not known.

Sequenced by immunoSEQ multiplex PCR; TCRdb stores in-frame clones only, minus some. Counted here are fewer than 85,000 clones, just under 90% occurring once; the ten biggest clones make up approximately 2.4%. The CDR3 consists of 15 residues. Germline assignment: CDR1 SGHRS and CDR2 YFSETQ. V was clipped by 4 bases and J by 4 bases; unmatched bases: 8. This clonotype was sampled from an adult with an advanced solid tumor such as melanoma, head and neck, liver or kidney cancer. Sequenced material: CD4+ or CD8+ T cells sorted from blood, taken in a trial of the OX40 agonist ivuxolimab. The chain recombines TRBV5-1 with TRBJ2-7; TRBD2 matches at 10 bases. Here the CDR3 DNA reads TGCGCCAGCAGCCTAGGACTAGCGGAGTCGTACGAGCAGTACTTC. Protein: CASSLGLAESYEQYF.